The 18 T cell receptor beta chains presented below share a single source sample, sequenced in a study of T cell repertoires in cytomegalovirus infection. MiXCR was run by TCRdb on the reads, yielding one entry per CDR3 protein. The sample consists of around 450,000 distinct CDR3 sequences, roughly a third of them appearing once. Sequencing used PBMCs. The receptors shown here come from a human donor in good health (CMV status not recorded). Some clones in this sample may be carry-over from other donors' samples.

V gene TRBV11-2 combines with J gene TRBJ2-3; 11 bases map to TRBD2. The germline gives CDR1 SGHAT, CDR2 FQNNGV. V was pared by 5 bases and J by 5 bases, with 18 bases of the junction left unmatched. The CDR3 is 19 residues long. The CDR3 here is CASSRSPWASGGIKDTQYF. CDR3 nucleotide sequence: TGTGCCAGCAGCCGCAGCCCGTGGGCTAGCGGGGGGATAAAAGATACGCAGTATTTT. Using reference TRBV11-2 and TRBJ2-3 for the parts outside the CDR3, the full variable domain is EAGVAQSPRYKIIEKRQSVAFWCNPISGHATLYWYQQILGQGPKLLIQFQNNGVVDDSQLPKDRFSAERLKGVDSTLKIQPAKLEDSAVYLCASSRSPWASGGIKDTQYFGPGTRLTVL.

This clonotype was recorded many times. The rearrangement joins TRBV7-4 to TRBJ1-1; D may be TRBD1 (6 bases). The CDR3 consists of 16 residues. Trimming removed 3 bases at V and 5 bases at J, with 19 bases between. Germline-derived CDR1 and CDR2 are SGHVT and SQSDAQ. The CDR3 region has the DNA TGTGCCAGCAGCTTCTACAGGGAGGGTAGATGTACTGAAGCTTTCTTT. Its translation is CASSFYREGRCTEAFF.

The V gene is TRBV29-1, the J gene TRBJ2-7; D gene unclear. This CDR3 spans 11 amino acids. CDR1 is SQVTM, CDR2 ANQGSEA, per germline. Between the trimmed V and J ends, which lost 0 bases and 6 bases, there was a span of 6 bases. For the CDR3, the DNA is TGCAGCGTTGAAGATGAGCGCGAGCAGTACTTC. This sequence encodes CSVEDEREQYF.

In its sample, this clonotype was seen a few times. This rearrangement joins TRBV3-1 to TRBJ2-7; no clear D. Germline CDR1 and CDR2: LGHDT and YNNKEL (reference sequence). Between the trimmed V and J ends, which lost 6 bases and 9 bases, there was a span of 18 bases. The length of the CDR3 is 13 residues. The CDR3 DNA reads TGTGCCAGCAGTTCTGACATGGAATCGGGGCAGTACTTC. It encodes CASSSDMESGQYF.

This clonotype was detected only a few times. The CDR3 end shows no conserved phenylalanine or tryptophan, and so a read error is likely. It is unclear where the CDR3 begins or ends on the DNA, so no DNA is shown, and the CDR3 is as TCRdb lists it. This chain links TRBV7-8 with TRBJ2-5. CDR1 and CDR2 (germline): SGHVS, FQNEAQ. The CDR3 adds up to 12 amino acids, both ends counted. The CDR3 sequence: CASSLFWEPHYV.

This clonotype was seen at least ten times. CDR3: CASSSAPGWGPDTQYF. CDR3 sequence (DNA): TGTGCCAGCAGCTCCGCCCCGGGGTGGGGGCCAGATACGCAGTATTTT. The chain has TRBV7-6 and TRBJ2-3; possibly TRBD1 for D (6 bases). This CDR3 spans 16 amino acids. Between the trimmed V and J ends, which lost 4 bases and 4 bases, there was a span of 18 bases. The germline V gene encodes CDR1 SGHVS and CDR2 FNYEAQ. Based on the CDR3 plus reference TRBV7-6 and TRBJ2-3, the full variable domain is GAGVSQSPRYKVTKRGQDVALRCDPISGHVSLYWYRQALGQGPEFLTYFNYEAQQDKSGLPNDRFSAERPEGSISTLTIQRTEQRDSAMYRCASSSAPGWGPDTQYFGPGTRLTVL.

The V and J genes are TRBV11-2 and TRBJ2-7, with D possibly called TRBD1 or TRBD2 (5 bases each). The CDR3 extends over 14 amino acids. The germline V gene has CDR1 SGHAT and CDR2 FQNNGV. Trimming left V 1 base short and J 3 bases short, with 10 bases between. For the CDR3, the DNA is TGTGCCAGCAGCTTAGTGTGGGACGGCTACGAGCAGTACTTC. It specifies CASSLVWDGYEQYF.

This clonotype was counted ten times or more. The V gene is TRBV7-2, the J gene TRBJ1-3, with 8 bases lining up with TRBD1. The CDR3 totals 16 residues. The germline V gene has CDR1 SGHTA and CDR2 FQGNSA. Losses at the gene ends were 5 bases for V and 0 bases for J; bases not matched to a gene: 6. The CDR3 here is CASSGGTGPSGNTIYF. CDR3 bases: TGTGCCAGCAGCGGAGGGACAGGCCCCTCTGGAAACACCATATATTTT.

The chain is built from TRBV10-2 and TRBJ1-2; 9 bases match TRBD1. Germline V CDR1 and CDR2: WSHSY, SAAADI. The V segment lost 7 bases and the J segment 7 bases; nucleotides outside the gene matches: 10. The CDR3 is made up of 14 amino acids. Here the CDR3 reads CASIAGQGVGGYTF. As DNA, the CDR3 is TGCGCCAGCATTGCGGGACAGGGCGTTGGTGGCTACACCTTC.

The chain carries TRBV24-1 and TRBJ1-5, with D perhaps matching TRBD1 (5 bases). In germline, CDR1 is KGHDR, CDR2 SFDVKD. The CDR3 loop spans 12 amino acids. Trimming cost V 8 bases and J 6 bases, with 10 bases left between them. In DNA, the CDR3 is TGTGCCACCATCATCCAGGGTCAGCCCCAGCATTTT. Its protein product is CATIIQGQPQHF.

This chain connects TRBV13 to TRBJ1-5; D is ambiguous. Germline CDR1 PRHDT, CDR2 FYEKMQ (reference sequence). The CDR3 is made up of 14 amino acids. The V end was cut by 5 bases, the J end by 7 bases, with 15 bases between. The CDR3 nucleotides are TGTGCCAGCAGCCCCCTCCCTATTGACCAGCCCCAGCATTTT. Its translation: CASSPLPIDQPQHF.

The chain joins TRBV11-2 to TRBJ2-7; D gene ambiguous. Per the germline V gene, CDR1 is SGHAT and CDR2 is FQNNGV. V dropped 2 bases and J dropped 0 bases, with 11 bases sitting between them. The CDR3 length is 15 residues. CDR3 sequence (DNA): TGTGCCAGCAGCTTATCTTCCGGTCCCTCCTACGAGCAGTACTTC. Residues: CASSLSSGPSYEQYF.

There are many counts of this clonotype. The chain uses TRBV7-2 and TRBJ2-5, with 7 bases aligning to TRBD1. The CDR3 loop spans 16 amino acids. Germline trimming cut 2 bases from V and 1 base from J; bases unmatched to any gene: 7. CDR1 is SGHTA, CDR2 FQGNSA, per germline. The DNA of the CDR3 is TGTGCCAGCAGCTTAACTGGGACAGTGGTCCAAGAGACCCAGTACTTC. The encoded protein is CASSLTGTVVQETQYF.

The V gene is TRBV24-1, the J gene TRBJ2-7; 9 bases are shared with TRBD1. The ends lost 3 bases at V and 5 bases at J; junction bases unmatched: 4. Germline V lookup: CDR1 KGHDR, CDR2 SFDVKD. CDR3 size: 14 residues. CDR3 in DNA: TGTGCCACCAGTGATCCCGGACAGGGGCACGAGCAGTACTTC. It is translated as CATSDPGQGHEQYF.

Many counts were recorded for this clonotype. The rearrangement links TRBV7-6 to TRBJ2-3, with 7 bases fitting TRBD2. V shed 3 bases and J 10 bases; nucleotides not matched to a gene: 10. This CDR3 is built from 14 residues. The germline gives CDR1 SGHVS, CDR2 FNYEAQ. In nucleotides, the CDR3 is TGTGCCAGCAGCTTTACTAGCGTCTCCGAATCGCAGTATTTT. It translates to CASSFTSVSESQYF.

About this clonotype itself: The CDR3 end shows no conserved phenylalanine or tryptophan, and so a read error is likely. V and J are TRBV20-1 and TRBJ2-1; 7 bases are a match to TRBD2. The J segment lost 8 bases and the V segment lost 5 bases, leaving 18 bases of the junction unmatched. This CDR3 is built from 16 residues. The V gene's germline CDR1 is DFQATT and CDR2 SNEGSKA (reference sequence). The CDR3 region is CSALLGGDPWMDEQFS. The CDR3 coding sequence is TGCAGTGCTCTTCTGGGGGGGGACCCCTGGATGGATGAGCAGTTCTCC.

This clonotype was observed a handful of times. This sequence joins TRBV23-1 and TRBJ2-5; D is uncertain. TRBV23-1 belongs to the ORF category, with a function that is uncertain. The CDR3 spans 15 residues. V dropped 0 bases and J dropped 3 bases, with 11 bases sitting between them. The CDR3, as DNA: TGCGCCAGCAGTCAATCGCCCCAGGTGGAAGAGACCCAGTACTTC. Amino acid sequence: CASSQSPQVEETQYF.

This clonotype was counted ten times or more. The chain employs TRBV12-3 or TRBV12-4 and TRBJ1-5, with TRBD1 matching 7 bases. The CDR3 spans 15 residues. Germline trimming cut 6 bases from V and 3 bases from J; bases unmatched to any gene: 8. This chain's CDR3 is CASSAGTEDNQPQHF. The CDR3, as DNA: TGTGCCAGCAGCGCCGGGACAGAGGACAATCAGCCCCAGCATTTT.